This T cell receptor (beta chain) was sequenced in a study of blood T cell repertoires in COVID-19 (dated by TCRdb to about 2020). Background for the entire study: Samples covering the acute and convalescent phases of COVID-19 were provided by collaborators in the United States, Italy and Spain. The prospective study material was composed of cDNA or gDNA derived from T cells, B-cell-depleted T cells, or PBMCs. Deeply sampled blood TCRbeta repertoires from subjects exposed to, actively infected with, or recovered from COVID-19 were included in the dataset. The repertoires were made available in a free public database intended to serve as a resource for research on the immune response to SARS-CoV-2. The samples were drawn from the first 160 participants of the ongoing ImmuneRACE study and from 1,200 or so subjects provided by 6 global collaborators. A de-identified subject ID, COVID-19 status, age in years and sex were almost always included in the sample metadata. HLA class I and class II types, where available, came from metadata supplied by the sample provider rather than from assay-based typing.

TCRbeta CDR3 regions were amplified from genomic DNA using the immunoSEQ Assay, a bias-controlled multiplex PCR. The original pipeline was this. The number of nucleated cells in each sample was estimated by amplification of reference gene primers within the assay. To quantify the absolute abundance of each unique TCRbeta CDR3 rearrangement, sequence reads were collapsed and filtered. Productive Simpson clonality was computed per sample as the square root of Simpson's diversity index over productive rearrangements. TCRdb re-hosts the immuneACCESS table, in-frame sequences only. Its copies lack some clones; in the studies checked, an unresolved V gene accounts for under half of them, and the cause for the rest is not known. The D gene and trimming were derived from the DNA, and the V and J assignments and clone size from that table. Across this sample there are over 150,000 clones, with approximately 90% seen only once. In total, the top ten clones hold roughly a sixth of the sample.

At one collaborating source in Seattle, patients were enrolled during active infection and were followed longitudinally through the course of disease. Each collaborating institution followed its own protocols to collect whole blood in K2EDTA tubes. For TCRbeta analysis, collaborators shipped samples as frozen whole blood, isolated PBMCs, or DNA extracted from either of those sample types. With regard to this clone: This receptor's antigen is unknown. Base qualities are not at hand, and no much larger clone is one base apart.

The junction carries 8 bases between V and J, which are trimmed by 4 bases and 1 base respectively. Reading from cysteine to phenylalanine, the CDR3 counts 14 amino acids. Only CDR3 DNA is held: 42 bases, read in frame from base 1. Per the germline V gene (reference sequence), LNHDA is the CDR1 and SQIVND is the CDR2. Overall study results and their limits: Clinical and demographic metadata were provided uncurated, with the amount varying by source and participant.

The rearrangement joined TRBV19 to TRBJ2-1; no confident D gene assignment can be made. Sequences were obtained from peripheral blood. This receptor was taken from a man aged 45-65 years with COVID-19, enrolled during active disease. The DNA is TGTGCCAGTAGTAGAGACTTATCCTACAATGAGCAGTTCTTC. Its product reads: CASSRDLSYNEQFF.